A selection of T cell receptor beta chains follows, all from one sample in a study of shared clonotypes between healthy human individuals. Measured with immunoSEQ multiplex PCR; TCRdb has only the in-frame clones, and not every one. The sample records over 800,000 clones, around 92% being singletons. Sequenced sample: naive CD8+ T cells sorted from blood. These receptors were obtained from a man aged 25 to 40 in good health. CDR3s include the opening cysteine and the closing phenylalanine or tryptophan. Each record gives: V gene, J gene, D gene, clone size, CDR3 protein, CDR3 DNA. A D gene is named only where the DNA matches it firmly. Clone size, where shown, is once, few, many, or a class for clones that have expanded.

>TRBV6-6|TRBJ2-5|TRBD2|NA
CASSGGLAGGGETQYF
TGTGCCAGCAGTGGGGGACTAGCGGGAGGGGGAGAGACCCAGTACTTC
>TRBV7-2|TRBJ2-7|NA|once
CASSLVPSGNYEQYF
TGTGCCAGCAGCTTAGTCCCCTCCGGTAACTACGAGCAGTACTTC
>TRBV6-5|TRBJ1-1|NA|once
CASSSGGEAFF
TGTGCCAGCAGCTCTGGGGGTGAAGCTTTCTTT
>TRBV7-9|TRBJ1-1|NA|NA
CASRIGTTEAFF
TGTGCCAGCAGGATTGGGACAACTGAAGCTTTCTTT
>TRBV7-9|TRBJ1-1|NA|NA
CASSPDTNTEAFF
TGTGCCAGCAGCCCCGACACGAACACTGAAGCTTTCTTT
>TRBV28|TRBJ2-1|NA|NA
CASSLVGVVDEQFF
TGTGCCAGCAGTTTGGTGGGAGTGGTAGATGAGCAGTTCTTC
>TRBV4-1|TRBJ2-2|NA|NA
CASSQEGTLTGELFF
TGCGCCAGCAGCCAAGAAGGGACCTTGACCGGGGAGCTGTTTTTT
>TRBV4-1|TRBJ2-7|NA|few
CASSQAGSYEQYF
TGCGCCAGCAGCCAAGCAGGGAGCTACGAGCAGTACTTC
>TRBV28|TRBJ2-7|TRBD2|NA
CASSSVTSGTYEQYF
TGTGCCAGCAGCTCCGTTACTAGCGGGACCTACGAGCAGTACTTC
>TRBV7-9|TRBJ2-7|NA|NA
CASSLGVQLGFEQYF
TGTGCCAGCAGCTTAGGGGTACAGTTGGGGTTCGAGCAGTACTTC
>TRBV19|TRBJ1-2|NA|NA
CASSIDMTAFYGYTF
TGTGCCAGTAGTATAGATATGACAGCATTCTATGGCTACACCTTC
>TRBV5-6|TRBJ2-1|TRBD2|NA
CASSLGTSGAGPSYNEQFF
TGTGCCAGCAGCTTGGGGACTAGCGGGGCTGGGCCCTCCTACAATGAGCAGTTCTTC
>TRBV7-6|TRBJ2-5|TRBD1|NA
CASSRERGGAETQYF
TGTGCCAGCAGCCGAGAAAGAGGGGGCGCGGAGACCCAGTACTTC
>TRBV7-9|TRBJ2-1|TRBD2|NA
CASSLSGRYNEQFF
TGTGCCAGCAGCCTTAGCGGGAGATACAATGAGCAGTTCTTC
>TRBV19|TRBJ2-2|NA|NA
CASSMFWELFF
TGTGCCAGTAGTATGTTCTGGGAGCTGTTTTTT
>TRBV15|TRBJ2-2|NA|NA
CATSSGDTDTGELFF
TGTGCCACCAGCAGTGGGGACACCGACACCGGGGAGCTGTTTTTT
>TRBV19|TRBJ2-5|TRBD1|NA
CASSETGASGEETQYF
TGTGCCAGTAGCGAGACAGGGGCATCGGGGGAAGAGACCCAGTACTTC
>TRBV19|TRBJ2-3|NA|NA
CASSTSLETVDTQYF
TGTGCCAGTAGTACATCGCTCGAGACAGTAGATACGCAGTATTTT
>TRBV30|TRBJ2-5|NA|NA
CAWNPVRQETQYF
TGTGCCTGGAACCCAGTCCGTCAAGAGACCCAGTACTTC
>TRBV19|TRBJ2-7|NA|NA
CASRADNQASYEQYF
TGTGCCAGTCGGGCCGATAACCAGGCCTCCTACGAGCAGTACTTC
>TRBV28|TRBJ1-5|NA|NA
CASSPRTGKVTGSNQPQHF
TGTGCCAGCAGTCCAAGGACGGGTAAAGTCACAGGATCCAATCAGCCCCAGCATTTT
>TRBV4-3|TRBJ2-1|NA|NA
CASSQDTSYNEQFF
TGCGCCAGCAGCCAAGACACCTCCTACAATGAGCAGTTCTTC
>TRBV27|TRBJ1-2|TRBD1|NA
CASSPGQGVTGYTF
TGTGCCAGCAGTCCGGGACAGGGGGTGACGGGCTACACCTTC
>TRBV19|TRBJ2-1|NA|NA
CASSIAGTYNEQFF
TGTGCCAGTAGTATAGCGGGAACCTACAATGAGCAGTTCTTC
>TRBV6-5|TRBJ2-5|NA|NA
CASSYGYEGQETQYF
TGTGCCAGCAGTTACGGGTACGAGGGACAAGAGACCCAGTACTTC
>TRBV28|TRBJ2-1|TRBD2|NA
CASTTLGTSGSYEQFF
TGTGCCAGCACCACGCTTGGGACTAGCGGGAGTTATGAGCAGTTCTTC
>TRBV5-1|TRBJ2-1|NA|NA
CASSFGNSTYNEQFF
TGCGCCAGCAGCTTCGGCAATAGTACCTACAATGAGCAGTTCTTC
>TRBV27|TRBJ2-3|TRBD2|NA
CASRGLALDTQYF
TGTGCCAGCAGAGGACTAGCTTTAGATACGCAGTATTTT
>TRBV19|TRBJ2-1|TRBD1|NA
CASTDQQGALVEQFF
TGTGCCAGTACCGATCAACAGGGGGCTTTAGTTGAGCAGTTCTTC
>TRBV12-5|TRBJ2-1|TRBD1|NA
CASGRSDRDPYNEQFF
TGTGCTAGTGGTAGGTCGGACAGGGACCCTTACAATGAGCAGTTCTTC
>TRBV15|TRBJ2-7|TRBD1|NA
CATSRWGQPSYEQYF
TGTGCCACCAGCAGGTGGGGACAGCCATCCTACGAGCAGTACTTC
>TRBV7-9|TRBJ2-7|NA|NA
CAIHPLAGSGQAYEQYF
TGTGCGATCCACCCCCTAGCAGGTAGCGGTCAGGCCTACGAGCAGTACTTC
>TRBV9|TRBJ2-2|NA|once
CASSVERGTFTGELFF
TGTGCCAGCAGCGTTGAAAGAGGGACCTTCACCGGGGAGCTGTTTTTT
>TRBV9|TRBJ1-1|NA|NA
CASSYTDLNTEAFF
TGTGCCAGCAGCTACACGGACCTGAACACTGAAGCTTTCTTT
>TRBV28|TRBJ2-7|NA|NA
CASRTGNGYEQYF
TGTGCCAGCAGGACCGGCAATGGCTACGAGCAGTACTTC
>TRBV7-9|TRBJ2-5|NA|NA
CASSFPAGQETQYF
TGTGCCAGCAGCTTCCCGGCGGGACAAGAGACCCAGTACTTC
>TRBV6-5|TRBJ2-1|TRBD2|NA
CASTPLAGGTDEQFF
TGTGCCAGCACCCCCCTAGCGGGAGGTACAGATGAGCAGTTCTTC
>TRBV13|TRBJ2-1|TRBD1|NA
CASSSDRKIYNEQFF
TGTGCCAGCAGCTCGGACAGGAAAATTTACAATGAGCAGTTCTTC
>TRBV5-1|TRBJ1-2|NA|NA
CASSLHGGGLNYGYTF
TGCGCCAGCAGCCTCCACGGGGGCGGACTTAACTATGGCTACACCTTC
>TRBV4-3|TRBJ1-1|TRBD1|NA
CASSRRQGDTEAFF
TGCGCCAGCAGCCGGAGACAGGGTGACACTGAAGCTTTCTTT
>TRBV28|TRBJ2-2|NA|NA
CASSLYQGHLPGELFF
TGTGCCAGCAGTTTATATCAGGGTCACCTTCCCGGGGAGCTGTTTTTT